Below, 29 T cell receptor beta chains from the same sample are listed, as sequenced in a study of T cells in women clearing cervical HPV infection. TCRdb keeps only in-frame clones here, not all; method: immunoSEQ multiplex PCR. The sample has tens of thousands of clones. Sequenced input: blood buffy coat. These receptors all stem from a woman between 18 and 69 years old with a cervical HPV16 infection that either progressed to CIN3+ or cleared (not recorded which).

To note about this clone: The CDR3 end falls 3 residues outside the read, so it is completed with the germline J gene. V gene TRBV7-3 combines with J gene TRBJ2-2; D might be TRBD1 (6 bases). The CDR3 spans 15 residues. V gave up 4 bases and J gave up 4 bases, with 13 bases separating them. Looked up from germline, CDR1 is SGHTA and CDR2 is FQGTGA. CDR3 amino acids: CASSSGGLGTGELFF. The sequenced part of the CDR3 DNA is TGTGCCAGCAGCTCTGGGGGCCTCGGCACCGGGGAG.

Of note for this clone: The read stops 3 residues short of the end of the CDR3; the missing end is completed from the germline J gene. The chain joins TRBV7-9 to TRBJ1-1, with a tentative D call TRBD1 (5 bases). V lost 7 bases and J 5 bases, leaving 20 bases between the germline ends. The CDR3 spans 15 residues. Germline assignment: CDR1 SEHNR and CDR2 FQNEAQ (reference sequence). The CDR3 sequence: CASTLRAGSLTEAFF. The part of the CDR3 DNA that was read is TGTGCCAGCACCCTACGGGCAGGGAGTCTGACTGAA.

Comments on this clone: The read finishes 3 residues shy of the CDR3 end, and the germline J gene is used to complete it. The V and J genes are TRBV6-2 or TRBV6-3 and TRBJ1-1; a weak D match, TRBD1 (5 bases). V was clipped by 6 bases and J by 4 bases, with 21 bases between them. The V gene's germline CDR1 is MNHEY and CDR2 SVGEGT. The CDR3 contains 16 residues. CDR3 region: CASRQPPDSVGTEAFF. Partial CDR3 DNA: TGTGCCAGCAGACAACCGCCCGACAGCGTGGGCACTGAA.

About this clone: The CDR3 extends 3 residues past the end of the read, so its final part is completed from the germline J gene. The chain combines TRBV7-9 with TRBJ1-2; 7 positions agree with TRBD1. Trimming at V came to 4 bases and at J to 0 bases, leaving 2 bases not matched to a gene. CDR1 and CDR2 from the germline V gene are SEHNR and FQNEAQ (reference sequence). The CDR3 is made up of 14 amino acids. The CDR3 bases that were read are TGTGCCAGCAGCTCTCAGGGGGCTAACTATGGC. This codes for CASSSQGANYG. Given in full, the CDR3 is CASSSQGANYGYTF.

Of note for this clone: From the germline J gene comes the end of the CDR3, since the read stops 3 residues before it. The chain uses TRBV7-9 and TRBJ2-4, with 8 bases identical to TRBD1. Germline CDR1 SEHNR, CDR2 FQNEAQ (reference sequence). This CDR3 has 15 residues. The CDR3 bases that were read are TGTGCCAGCAGCTCCGGACAGGGCATCTGGCAGGGT. Translation: CASSSGQGIWQG. The full CDR3 sequence reads CASSSGQGIWQGQYF.

As regards this clone: The CDR3 end falls 3 residues outside the read, so it is completed with the germline J gene. This chain links TRBV7-9 with TRBJ1-1, with TRBD1 as a possible D gene (6 bases). The V end lost 2 bases, the J end lost 7 bases, and 14 bases lay between the germline ends. The CDR3 is 14 amino acids. Germline assignment: CDR1 SEHNR and CDR2 FQNEAQ (reference sequence). The CDR3: CASSLHREEDEAFF. CDR3 DNA (partial): TGTGCCAGCAGCTTACACAGGGAAGAGGATGAA.

To note about this clone: The CDR3 is cut off 3 residues early in the read; its end comes from the germline J gene. The rearrangement uses TRBV7-9 and TRBJ2-4; 7 nucleotides align to TRBD1. The CDR3 contains 14 residues. The germline V gene encodes CDR1 SEHNR and CDR2 FQNEAQ (reference sequence). The CDR3 DNA, read in part, is TGTGCCAGCAGCTTAGCGAACAGGGGTTATGGT. Its translation: CASSLANRGYG. The entire CDR3 protein reads CASSLANRGYGQYF. The full variable domain, in which reference TRBV7-9 and TRBJ2-4 provide the parts outside the CDR3, is DTGVSQNPRHKITKRGQNVTFRCDPISEHNRLYWYRQTLGQGPEFLTYFQNEAQLEKSRLLSDRFSAERPKGSFSTLEIQRTEQGDSAMYLCASSLANRGYGQYFGAGTRLSVL.

With regard to this clone: The read ends 3 residues shy of where the CDR3 ends; the end is completed using the germline J gene. The chain links TRBV2 to TRBJ2-7; 7 positions agree with TRBD2. V lost 5 bases to trimming and J lost 0 bases; unmatched junction nucleotides: 1. Germline V lookup: CDR1 SNHLY, CDR2 FYNNEI. This CDR3 is built from 13 residues. CDR3: CASSRDYSYEQYF. The DNA read from the CDR3 is TGTGCCAGCAGTCGGGACTACTCCTACGAG.

Points on this clone: Coverage ceases 3 residues before the CDR3 finishes, and the germline J gene fills in the end. V gene TRBV7-6 combines with J gene TRBJ2-7, with TRBD1 identical over 8 bases. With 5 bases clipped from V and 6 bases from J, the junction kept 6 bases outside the gene matches. This CDR3 has 13 residues. Germline lookup yields CDR1 SGHVS and CDR2 FNYEAQ. The sequenced part of the CDR3 DNA is TGTGCCAGCAGCGTCCAACAGGGGGGCGAG. Translation gives CASSVQQGGE. The entire CDR3 sequence reads CASSVQQGGEQYF.

Worth noting for this clone: The read ends 3 residues before the CDR3 terminus; that terminus is restored from the germline J gene. This sequence joins TRBV19 and TRBJ1-2, with D unclear. Germline V gives CDR1 LNHDA, CDR2 SQIVND (reference sequence). This CDR3 spans 14 amino acids. The part of the CDR3 DNA that was read is TGTGCCAGTAGTCCCACACAGAGCTCCTACGAC. Protein sequence: CASSPTQSSYD. The complete CDR3 reads CASSPTQSSYDYTF. Combining the CDR3 with reference TRBV19 and TRBJ1-2 gives the whole variable domain DGGITQSPKYLFRKEGQNVTLSCEQNLNHDAMYWYRQDPGQGLRLIYYSQIVNDFQKGDIAEGYSVSREKKESFPLTVTSAQKNPTAFYLCASSPTQSSYDYTFGSGTRLTVV.

As regards this clone: From the germline J gene comes the end of the CDR3, since the read stops 3 residues before it. The chain couples TRBV20-1 to TRBJ2-7; D is unclear. Trimming cost V 2 bases and J 2 bases, with 7 bases left between them. The germline V gene encodes CDR1 DFQATT and CDR2 SNEGSKA (reference sequence). There are 12 residues in the CDR3. CDR3 residues: CSARRAPYEQYF. CDR3 DNA, as far as it was read: TGCAGTGCTAGAAGGGCTCCCTACGAG.

As regards this clone: The read is 3 residues too short to cover the CDR3 end, so that end is filled in from the germline J gene. This chain uses TRBV7-9 with TRBJ1-6, with D hard to call. The germline gives CDR1 SEHNR, CDR2 FQNEAQ (reference sequence). The germline V and J ends were trimmed by 7 bases and 0 bases, with 7 bases remaining between them. The CDR3 has 14 residues. CDR3 DNA, as far as it was read: TGTGCCAGCACCGTTAGCTCCTATAATTCACCC. It yields the protein CASTVSSYNSP. The entire CDR3 is CASTVSSYNSPLHF.

Comments on this clone: The read halts 3 residues ahead of the CDR3 end, with the missing end drawn from the germline J gene. This rearrangement joins TRBV29-1 to TRBJ2-4; maybe TRBD1 (6 bases). The CDR3 totals 13 residues. CDR1 SQVTM and CDR2 ANQGSEA come from the germline V gene. The V end was cut by 6 bases, the J end by 1 base, with 10 bases between. The CDR3: CSVFTGAKNIQYF. The covered CDR3 bases are TGCAGCGTCTTTACAGGGGCCAAAAACATT.

With respect to this clone: The read halts 3 residues ahead of the CDR3 end, with the missing end drawn from the germline J gene. V and J are TRBV14 and TRBJ1-4; TRBD1 matches 8 bases. The junction had 6 bases not matched to a gene; V was cut back by 4 bases and J by 8 bases. CDR1 and CDR2 from the germline V gene are SGHDN and FVKESK. The CDR3 loop spans 14 amino acids. Incomplete CDR3 DNA: TGTGCCAGCAGCCGACAGGGGTTAGCGGAAAAA. The encoded protein is CASSRQGLAEK. The whole CDR3 reads CASSRQGLAEKLFF.

As for this clone: The read finishes 3 residues shy of the CDR3 end, and the germline J gene is used to complete it. This chain links TRBV10-3 with TRBJ2-5; 7 positions match TRBD2. CDR3 length: 14 residues. V dropped 10 bases and J dropped 2; count of bases not matched to a gene: 10. The germline CDR1 and CDR2 sequences are ENHRY and SYGVKD. CDR3 DNA, as far as it was read: TGTGCCACCCTCGGCTCCGGGGGGCAAGAGACC. Protein: CATLGSGGQET. The complete CDR3 reads CATLGSGGQETQYF.

Worth noting for this clone: The read gets to within 3 residues of the CDR3 end, and the germline J gene fills in the rest. The J gene is TRBJ2-1, the V gene TRBV7-3; D perhaps matches TRBD1 (5 bases). In germline, CDR1 is SGHTA, CDR2 FQGTGA. Trimming took 1 base from V and 8 from J, leaving 15 bases between them. The CDR3 runs to 15 residues. The CDR3 bases that were read are TGTGCCAGCAGCTTAAGCGCAGGGATGATCGATGAG. The encoded protein is CASSLSAGMIDE. The whole CDR3 sequence reads CASSLSAGMIDEQFF. Together with reference TRBV7-3 and TRBJ2-1, the CDR3 gives the full variable domain: GAGVSQTPSNKVTEKGKYVELRCDPISGHTALYWYRQSLGQGPEFLIYFQGTGAADDSGLPNDRFFAVRPEGSVSTLKIQRTERGDSAVYLCASSLSAGMIDEQFFGPGTRLTVL.

A word on this clone: From the germline J gene comes the end of the CDR3, since the read stops 3 residues before it. The rearrangement links TRBV11-2 to TRBJ2-6; unclear D gene. In germline, CDR1 is SGHAT, CDR2 FQNNGV. CDR3 length equals 15 residues. The V end lost 4 bases, the J end lost 0 bases, and 7 bases lay between the germline ends. The CDR3 reads CASSSYSSGANVLTF. The sequenced CDR3 bases are TGTGCCAGCAGCTCTTACAGCTCTGGGGCCAACGTC.

With respect to this clone: The missing CDR3 end, 3 residues past where the read stops, is filled in from the germline J gene. This sequence joins TRBV30 and TRBJ1-6; weak D call: TRBD1 (6 bases). CDR1 is GTSNPN and CDR2 is SVGIG in the germline V gene (reference sequence). V was trimmed by 5 bases and J by 10 bases, leaving 18 bases between them. This CDR3 has 14 amino acids. CDR3 sequence reads: CAWEQGAGGSPLHF. The DNA read from the CDR3 is TGTGCCTGGGAACAGGGAGCTGGGGGCTCACCC. The variable domain in full, completed from reference TRBV30 and TRBJ1-6, reads SQTIHQWPATLVQPVGSPLSLECTVEGTSNPNLYWYRQAAGRGLQLLFYSVGIGQISSEVPQNLSASRPQDRQFILSSKKLLLSDSGFYLCAWEQGAGGSPLHFGNGTRLTVT.

Note on this clone: With the read ending 3 residues before the CDR3 end, the germline J gene is used to fill in that end. This chain links TRBV6-2 or TRBV6-3 with TRBJ1-5, with 8 bases matching TRBD1. CDR1 is MNHEY and CDR2 is SVGEGT in the germline V gene. The CDR3 is 16 amino acids. The V segment lost 0 bases and the J segment 4 bases; nucleotides outside the gene matches: 5. Incomplete CDR3 DNA: TGTGCCAGCAGTTACTCTCCGGACAGGGCGAATCAGCCC. This translates into CASSYSPDRANQP. The complete CDR3 protein is CASSYSPDRANQPQHF.

About this clone itself: The read is 3 residues too short to cover the CDR3 end, so that end is filled in from the germline J gene. The V and J genes are TRBV19 and TRBJ1-2; TRBD1 agrees at 7 bases. The V gene end was trimmed by 10 bases and the J gene end by 1 base; junction bases not matched to a gene: 6. The CDR3 sequence is 13 residues long. Germline V gives CDR1 LNHDA, CDR2 SQIVND (reference sequence). CDR3 DNA, as far as it was read: TGTGCCACTACAGGGGAGAATAACTATGGC. Its translation is CATTGENNYG. The entire CDR3 reads CATTGENNYGYTF.

With respect to this clone: Read coverage stops 3 residues before the CDR3 terminus; the germline J gene supplies the remainder. The chain links TRBV7-3 to TRBJ2-1; 13 nucleotides align to TRBD2. Germline V gene sequence: CDR1 SGHTA, CDR2 FQGTGA. V dropped 1 base and J dropped 8; count of bases not matched to a gene: 14. The CDR3 totals 19 residues. The sequenced part of the CDR3 DNA is TGTGCCAGCAGCTTAAGATCAGGACAGACTAGCGGGAGGAGCCATGAG. This translates into CASSLRSGQTSGRSHE. The whole CDR3 sequence reads CASSLRSGQTSGRSHEQFF.

Concerning this clone: An end of the junction differs from the germline gene, which may be a read error. The CDR3 end is not reached by the read, which stops 3 residues before it; the germline J gene fills it in. The V gene is TRBV18, the J gene TRBJ1-2; D gene uncertain. Germline V gene data show CDR1 as KGHSH and CDR2 as LQKENI. The CDR3 length is 11 residues. Here the CDR3 reads CASSAPNGYTF. The CDR3 DNA, read in part, is TGTGCCAGCTCAGCACCTAATGGC.

A note on this clone: Coverage ceases 3 residues before the CDR3 finishes, and the germline J gene fills in the end. The chain combines TRBV30 with TRBJ1-5; D possibly corresponds to TRBD1 (5 bases). The germline V and J ends were trimmed by 4 bases and 5 bases, with 12 bases remaining between them. Germline CDR1 is GTSNPN and CDR2 is SVGIG (reference sequence). The CDR3 contains 13 residues. The covered CDR3 bases are TGTGCCTGGACTGACAGAGGGGATCAGCCC. Protein sequence: CAWTDRGDQP. The complete CDR3 protein is CAWTDRGDQPQHF.

Remarks on this clone: The read falls 3 residues short of the CDR3 end, and the missing part is taken from the germline J gene. The chain carries TRBV20-1 and TRBJ2-7, with 7 bases matching TRBD2. The germline CDR1 and CDR2 sequences are DFQATT and SNEGSKA (reference sequence). This CDR3 spans 13 amino acids. The V gene end was trimmed by 6 bases and the J gene end by 1 base; junction bases not matched to a gene: 6. CDR3 protein: CSASGLKSYEQYF. The CDR3 bases that were read are TGCAGTGCATCGGGACTAAAATCCTACGAG.

To note about this clone: The CDR3 end falls 3 residues outside the read, so it is completed with the germline J gene. The chain has TRBV5-1 and TRBJ2-3, with 8 nucleotides matching TRBD2. With V trimmed by 1 base and J by 0 bases, 13 bases remained unmatched. The V gene's germline CDR1 is SGHRS and CDR2 YFSETQ. This CDR3 is built from 19 residues. CDR3: CASSLFTGLGRGSTDTQYF. The sequenced part of the CDR3 DNA is TGCGCCAGCAGCTTGTTCACGGGACTAGGGAGGGGGAGCACAGATACG. Supplemented by reference TRBV5-1 and TRBJ2-3, the full variable domain reads KAGVTQTPRYLIKTRGQQVTLSCSPISGHRSVSWYQQTPGQGLQFLFEYFSETQRNKGNFPGRFSGRQFSNSRSEMNVSTLELGDSALYLCASSLFTGLGRGSTDTQYFGPGTRLTVL.

Of note for this clone: The read terminates 3 residues ahead of where the CDR3 ends, so the germline J gene completes it. The chain joins TRBV11-3 to TRBJ2-2; possible D gene TRBD2, 5 bases. Between the trimmed V and J ends, which lost 2 bases and 7 bases, there was a span of 11 bases. This CDR3 region has 14 residues. From germline, CDR1 is SGHNT and CDR2 YENEEA. CDR3 bases read: TGTGCCAGCAGCTTAAATACCGGACTCGGGGAG. Protein: CASSLNTGLGE. The entire CDR3 is CASSLNTGLGELFF.

In regard to this clone: The read gets to within 3 residues of the CDR3 end, and the germline J gene fills in the rest. V gene TRBV7-3 combines with J gene TRBJ2-3; 14 bases map to TRBD2. This CDR3 is built from 17 residues. The germline gives CDR1 SGHTA, CDR2 FQGTGA. CDR3 sequence reads: CASSLGLAGAVDETQYF. Incomplete CDR3 DNA: TGTGCCAGCAGCTTGGGACTAGCGGGAGCAGTTGATGAGACG.

Note on this clone: The sequence runs out 3 residues before the end of the CDR3; the remainder is reconstructed from the germline J gene. V usage is TRBV7-2 and J usage is TRBJ2-3; possible D gene TRBD1, 6 bases. CDR3 length: 14 amino acids. Looked up from germline, CDR1 is SGHTA and CDR2 is FQGNSA. CDR3 amino acids: CASSLTQGRQPQYF. The CDR3 bases that were read are TGTGCCAGCAGCTTAACACAGGGCAGGCAGCCG.

Concerning this clone: The CDR3 end lies 3 residues beyond the end of the read and is filled in from the germline J gene. This chain uses TRBV18 with TRBJ2-5; 9 nucleotides agree with TRBD1. After removal of 3 bases from V and 4 bases from J, the junction contained 3 bases not matched to a gene. The CDR3 is made up of 14 amino acids. The germline V gene encodes CDR1 KGHSH and CDR2 LQKENI. The CDR3 bases that were read are TGTGCCAGCTCACCCTGGACAGGGGCAGAGACC. Translated: CASSPWTGAET. The complete CDR3 reads CASSPWTGAETQYF.